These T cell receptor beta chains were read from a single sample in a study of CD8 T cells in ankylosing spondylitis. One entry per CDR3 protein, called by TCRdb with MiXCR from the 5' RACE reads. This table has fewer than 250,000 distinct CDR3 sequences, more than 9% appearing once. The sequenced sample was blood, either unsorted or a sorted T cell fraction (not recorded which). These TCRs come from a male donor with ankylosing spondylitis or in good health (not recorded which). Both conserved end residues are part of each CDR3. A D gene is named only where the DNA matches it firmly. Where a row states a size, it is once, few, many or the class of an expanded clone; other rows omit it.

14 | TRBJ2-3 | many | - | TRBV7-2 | CASSFGTSTDTQYF | TGTGCCAGCAGCTTCGGCACTAGCACAGATACGCAGTATTTT
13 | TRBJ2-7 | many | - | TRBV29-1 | CSAVNVGHPEQYF | TGCAGCGCAGTTAACGTCGGACATCCCGAGCAGTACTTC
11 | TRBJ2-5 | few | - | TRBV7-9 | CASSLSMAQYF | TGTGCCAGCAGCTTGAGTATGGCCCAGTACTTC
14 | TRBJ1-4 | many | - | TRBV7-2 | CASNTGTAKEKLFF | TGTGCCAGCAACACAGGGACGGCAAAGGAAAAACTGTTTTTT
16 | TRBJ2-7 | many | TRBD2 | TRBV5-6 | CASSLDGTSASYEQYF | TGTGCCAGCAGCTTGGACGGGACTAGCGCTTCCTACGAGCAGTACTTC
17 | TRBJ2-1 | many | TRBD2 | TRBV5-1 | CASSPGTSGSSYNEQFF | TGCGCCAGCAGCCCCGGGACTAGCGGGTCCTCCTACAATGAGCAGTTCTTC
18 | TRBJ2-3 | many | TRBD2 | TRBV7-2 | CASSLAAGGLFVPDTQYF | TGTGCCAGCAGCTTAGCGGCGGGGGGGCTGTTCGTCCCAGATACGCAGTATTTT
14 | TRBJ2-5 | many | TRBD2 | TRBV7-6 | CASSLAGGIETQYF | TGTGCCAGCAGCTTAGCGGGGGGGATAGAGACCCAGTACTTC
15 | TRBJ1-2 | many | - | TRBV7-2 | CASSLDSGQHYGYTF | TGTGCCAGCAGCTTAGACTCCGGGCAGCACTATGGCTACACCTTC
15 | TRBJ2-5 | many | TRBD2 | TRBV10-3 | CAISGSGGPQETQYF | TGTGCCATCAGTGGTAGCGGGGGGCCTCAAGAGACCCAGTACTTC
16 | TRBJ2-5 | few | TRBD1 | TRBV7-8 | CASSLRGGQGQETQYF | TGTGCCAGCAGCTTAAGGGGTGGACAGGGACAAGAGACCCAGTACTTC
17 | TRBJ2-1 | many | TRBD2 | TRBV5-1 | CASSLMVAGGSYNEQFF | TGCGCCAGCAGCTTGATGGTGGCGGGGGGGTCCTACAATGAGCAGTTCTTC
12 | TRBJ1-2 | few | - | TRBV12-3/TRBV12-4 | CASSFGAYGYTF | TGTGCCAGCAGTTTTGGAGCTTATGGCTACACCTTC
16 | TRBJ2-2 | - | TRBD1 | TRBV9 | CASSVGGQGATGELFF | TGTGCCAGCAGCGTAGGAGGTCAGGGGGCCACCGGGGAGCTGTTTTTT
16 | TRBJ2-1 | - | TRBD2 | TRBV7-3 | CASSLRGGTSYNEQFF | TGTGCCAGCAGCTTAAGGGGCGGGACTAGTTACAATGAGCAGTTCTTC
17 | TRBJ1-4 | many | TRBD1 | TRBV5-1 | CASSLTDRVGADEKLFF | TGCGCCAGCAGCCTCACGGACAGGGTGGGGGCGGATGAAAAACTGTTTTTT
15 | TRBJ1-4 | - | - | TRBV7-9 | CASSRGTTTNEKLFF | TGTGCCAGCAGCCGCGGGACAACAACTAATGAAAAACTGTTTTTT
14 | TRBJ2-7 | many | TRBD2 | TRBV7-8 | CASSHGTSNGEQYF | TGTGCCAGCAGCCACGGGACTAGTAACGGCGAGCAGTACTTC
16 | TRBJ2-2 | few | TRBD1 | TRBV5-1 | CASSRGQAGLNGELFF | TGCGCCAGCAGCCGGGGACAGGCCGGTCTCAACGGGGAGCTGTTTTTT
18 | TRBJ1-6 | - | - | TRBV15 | CATSRLRGGELSNSPLHF | TGTGCCACCAGCAGACTAAGAGGAGGGGAATTAAGCAATTCACCCCTCCACTTT
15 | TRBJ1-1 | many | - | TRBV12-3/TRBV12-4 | CASSFFSPPGTEAFF | TGTGCCAGCAGTTTTTTCTCCCCCCCGGGCACTGAAGCTTTCTTT
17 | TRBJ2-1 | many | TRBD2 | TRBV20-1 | CSARDGAGGRADNEQFF | TGCAGTGCTAGAGATGGAGCGGGGGGTAGAGCGGACAATGAGCAGTTCTTC
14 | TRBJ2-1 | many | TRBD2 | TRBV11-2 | CASSASGPGNEQFF | TGTGCCAGCAGCGCTAGCGGGCCTGGGAATGAGCAGTTCTTC